Below, 26 T cell receptor beta chains from the same sample are listed, as sequenced in a study of shared clonotypes between healthy human individuals. The table came from immunoSEQ multiplex PCR; TCRdb's copy has only in-frame clones and leaves some out. The repertoire holds roughly 320,000 clones, roughly 84% seen once, with under 20% in the top ten. The specimen was memory CD8+ T cells sorted from blood. The subset: CD45RO+ cells pooled with CCR7-negative TemRA cells. The receptors shown here come from a man in his late teens or twenties in good health.

V gene TRBV6-6 combines with J gene TRBJ1-4, with no clear D. This CDR3 is 16 amino acids long. CDR1 MNHNY and CDR2 SVGAGI come from the germline V gene (reference sequence). V was cut by 0 bases and J by 3 bases, with 11 bases left in between. The CDR3 DNA sequence: TGTGCCAGCAGTTACTCTTTCCGGATTTCTAATGAAAAACTGTTTTTT. It encodes CASSYSFRISNEKLFF.

CDR3 loop: CASSLAGWGTGELFF. CDR3 DNA: TGTGCCAGTAGTCTAGCGGGGTGGGGCACCGGGGAGCTGTTTTTT. This chain uses TRBV19 with TRBJ2-2; 9 bases are shared with TRBD2. The CDR3 covers 15 residues. Germline V CDR1 and CDR2: LNHDA, SQIVND (reference sequence). V shed 5 bases and J 4 bases; nucleotides not matched to a gene: 5.

This chain connects TRBV28 to TRBJ2-2; 13 bases map to TRBD2. Germline loops: CDR1 MDHEN, CDR2 SYDVKM. This CDR3 contains 18 residues. V was clipped by 6 bases and J by 0 bases; unmatched bases: 7. The CDR3 reads CASSPLAGGPPNTGELFF. The CDR3 nucleotides read TGTGCCAGCAGCCCACTAGCGGGGGGGCCTCCGAACACCGGGGAGCTGTTTTTT.

The rearrangement joins TRBV6-1 to TRBJ2-3, with D possibly being TRBD1 (5 bases). V lost 1 base to trimming and J lost 0 bases, with 11 bases between them. Germline V lookup: CDR1 MNHNS, CDR2 SASEGT. The CDR3 contains 16 residues. CDR3 protein: CASSEVARTSTDTQYF. The CDR3 DNA reads as TGTGCCAGCAGTGAAGTCGCCAGGACAAGCACAGATACGCAGTATTTT.

V gene TRBV5-1 combines with J gene TRBJ2-1, with 13 nucleotides matching TRBD2. The CDR3 loop spans 18 amino acids. CDR1 is SGHRS and CDR2 is YFSETQ in the germline V gene. Trimming took 0 bases from V and 1 from J; bases not matched to a gene: 4. The CDR3 DNA follows: TGCGCCAGCAGCTTGGCTGGACTAGCGGGAGTGTCCTACAATGAGCAGTTCTTC. Translating gives CASSLAGLAGVSYNEQFF.

The J gene is TRBJ1-6, the V gene TRBV6-5; D may be TRBD1 (6 bases). Trimming removed 6 bases from V and 10 bases from J, with 10 bases in between. From germline, CDR1 is MNHEY and CDR2 SVGAGI. CDR3 length: 12 amino acids. CDR3 DNA: TGTGCCAGCAGGTCAGGGGTGTCACCCCTCCACTTT. This codes for CASRSGVSPLHF.

The rearrangement joins TRBV7-9 to TRBJ2-5, with D unresolved. CDR3 length: 12 amino acids. V dropped 5 bases and J dropped 5 bases, with 9 bases sitting between them. CDR1 SEHNR and CDR2 FQNEAQ come from the germline V gene (reference sequence). The CDR3 coding sequence is TGTGCCAGCAGCGTCCGGGCCGAGACCCAGTACTTC. This translates into CASSVRAETQYF.

This clone was detected once. The chain combines TRBV27 with TRBJ2-1, with D unresolved. V was cut by 3 bases and J by 9 bases, with 6 bases left in between. Germline CDR1 reads MNHEY; CDR2 reads SMNVEV (reference sequence). CDR3 length: 11 residues. The CDR3 spells CASSLWGEQFF. The CDR3 region has the DNA TGTGCCAGCAGTTTGTGGGGTGAGCAGTTCTTC.

J is TRBJ2-3 and V is TRBV27; a weak D match, TRBD2 (6 bases). CDR1 MNHEY and CDR2 SMNVEV come from the germline V gene (reference sequence). This CDR3 is 16 amino acids long. V gave up 6 bases and J gave up 5 bases, with 21 bases separating them. The CDR3 sequence is CASSLSGGSGQDTQYF. The CDR3 DNA reads TGTGCCAGCAGCCTTAGCGGAGGCTCAGGACAAGATACGCAGTATTTT.

V usage is TRBV6-5 and J usage is TRBJ2-7, with D perhaps matching TRBD1 or TRBD2 (5 bases each). V was shortened by 5 bases and J by 2 bases, with 16 bases between the two germline ends. This CDR3 is built from 15 residues. The V gene's germline CDR1 is MNHEY and CDR2 SVGAGI. The CDR3 loop reads CASSPRWDHTYEQYF. CDR3 bases: TGTGCCAGCAGTCCCCGATGGGACCATACCTACGAGCAGTACTTC.

The rearrangement links TRBV27 to TRBJ1-2, with TRBD1 identical over 9 bases. The V segment lost 0 bases and the J segment 2 bases; nucleotides outside the gene matches: 7. CDR1 MNHEY and CDR2 SMNVEV come from the germline V gene (reference sequence). The CDR3 sequence is 17 residues long. The CDR3 sequence is CASSLSGTGIQNYGYTF. In nucleotides, the CDR3 is TGTGCCAGCAGTTTATCCGGGACAGGGATTCAAAACTATGGCTACACCTTC.

This rearrangement joins TRBV30 to TRBJ1-3; D gene ambiguous. Germline V lookup: CDR1 GTSNPN, CDR2 SVGIG (reference sequence). The V end was cut by 4 bases, the J end by 0 bases, with 13 bases between. The length of the CDR3 is 15 residues. The CDR3 nucleotides read TGTGCCTGGAACTCCCCCCCTTTCTCTGGAAACACCATATATTTT. It encodes CAWNSPPFSGNTIYF.

This chain joins TRBV19 and TRBJ2-7; D tentatively reads TRBD1 or TRBD2 (5 bases each). V was pared by 1 base and J by 0 bases, with 7 bases between. The CDR3 loop spans 14 amino acids. The germline V gene encodes CDR1 LNHDA and CDR2 SQIVND (reference sequence). For the CDR3, the DNA is TGTGCCAGTAGTATAGCAGGGAGCTCCTACGAGCAGTACTTC. This gives the protein CASSIAGSSYEQYF.

V gene TRBV10-3 combines with J gene TRBJ2-1, with 16 bases fitting TRBD2. Germline CDR1 and CDR2: ENHRY and SYGVKD. The CDR3 is 17 amino acids. V was clipped by 5 bases and J by 8 bases; unmatched bases: 9. The CDR3 sequence: CAISPGLAGGPGYEQFF. The CDR3 DNA reads as TGTGCCATCAGTCCGGGACTAGCGGGGGGGCCCGGGTATGAGCAGTTCTTC.

In this sample, this clone turned up once. The chain couples TRBV7-9 to TRBJ1-5; D is uncertain. Germline CDR1 and CDR2: SEHNR and FQNEAQ (reference sequence). The V gene lost 6 bases and the J gene lost 4 bases, with 13 bases spanning the gap. The CDR3 extends over 14 amino acids. DNA of the CDR3: TGTGCCAGCAGTCACCATCGCGGGAATCAGCCCCAGCATTTT. It is translated as CASSHHRGNQPQHF.

The chain has TRBV5-1 and TRBJ2-7, with D unclear. The CDR3 spans 11 residues. V was shortened by 2 bases and J by 5 bases, with 5 bases between the two germline ends. CDR1 and CDR2 from the germline V gene are SGHRS and YFSETQ. The CDR3 here is CASSFKHEQYF. CDR3 sequence (DNA): TGCGCCAGCAGCTTCAAGCACGAGCAGTACTTC.

This clone showed up just a few times. The V gene is TRBV2, the J gene TRBJ1-6; D unresolved. This CDR3 contains 11 residues. Germline CDR1 reads SNHLY; CDR2 reads FYNNEI. With 2 bases removed from V and 10 bases from J, the gap between germline ends came to 3 bases. The CDR3 DNA reads TGTGCCAGCAGTGAACAGTCACCCCTCCACTTT. Protein sequence: CASSEQSPLHF.

The V call is TRBV4-3, the J call TRBJ2-7; D is perhaps TRBD1 or TRBD2 (5 bases each). CDR1 is LGHNA and CDR2 is YSLEER in the germline V gene. CDR3 length: 16 residues. V was shortened by 0 bases and J by 0 bases, with 12 bases between the two germline ends. The CDR3 region is CASSQDWTGTSYEQYF. The CDR3 DNA reads as TGCGCCAGCAGCCAAGATTGGACGGGGACCTCCTACGAGCAGTACTTC.

In this sample, this clone turned up once. This chain connects TRBV27 to TRBJ1-2, with D perhaps TRBD1 (5 bases). Germline V gene lookup returns CDR1 MNHEY and CDR2 SMNVEV (reference sequence). The CDR3 sequence is 15 residues long. Trimming left V 5 bases short and J 3 bases short, with 16 bases between. In DNA form, the CDR3 reads TGTGCCAGCAGTCCGAACCCAGGGTTTTACTATGGCTACACCTTC. Amino acid sequence: CASSPNPGFYYGYTF.

The rearrangement uses TRBV7-9 and TRBJ2-7; either TRBD1 or TRBD2 may fit D (6 bases each). Per the germline V gene, CDR1 is SEHNR and CDR2 is FQNEAQ (reference sequence). The V end was cut by 3 bases, the J end by 6 bases, with 9 bases between. The CDR3 runs to 12 residues. The DNA of the CDR3 is TGTGCCAGCAGCTTTGGGGGGCCCGAGCAGTACTTC. This translates into CASSFGGPEQYF.

The chain employs TRBV27 and TRBJ2-3; D possibly uses TRBD1 or TRBD2 (5 bases each). Per the germline V gene, CDR1 is MNHEY and CDR2 is SMNVEV (reference sequence). The CDR3 runs 16 residues. V was shortened by 4 bases and J by 6 bases, with 20 bases between the two germline ends. The CDR3 here is CASSSGTVVFGDTQYF. CDR3 nucleotide sequence: TGTGCCAGCAGTTCCGGGACGGTCGTCTTCGGGGATACGCAGTATTTT.

The rearrangement uses TRBV6-6 and TRBJ1-1, with D uncertain. Germline V gives CDR1 MNHNY, CDR2 SVGAGI (reference sequence). CDR3 length equals 14 residues. V dropped 0 bases and J dropped 7 bases, with 12 bases sitting between them. DNA for the CDR3: TGTGCCAGCAGTTACTCCGGGTCCCCAAGTGAAGCTTTCTTT. Amino acids: CASSYSGSPSEAFF.

This clone was seen once. V gene TRBV6-5 combines with J gene TRBJ1-5; 7 bases align to TRBD1. CDR3 length: 15 amino acids. The V gene end was trimmed by 6 bases and the J gene end by 6 bases; junction bases not matched to a gene: 11. CDR1 and CDR2 from the germline V gene are MNHEY and SVGAGI. The CDR3 reads CASRLQGRRGQPQHF. CDR3 DNA sequence: TGTGCCAGCAGACTACAGGGGCGCAGGGGTCAGCCCCAGCATTTT.

This chain uses TRBV29-1 with TRBJ1-2; D gene uncertain. V was clipped by 1 base and J by 13 bases, with 7 bases between them. The length of the CDR3 is 9 residues. The germline CDR1 and CDR2 sequences are SQVTM and ANQGSEA. The CDR3 DNA follows: TGCAGCGTTGAAGGTCAGTCCACCTTC. Protein product: CSVEGQSTF.

The V call is TRBV27, the J call TRBJ2-1; D tentatively reads TRBD1 or TRBD2 (5 bases each). Germline CDR1 MNHEY, CDR2 SMNVEV (reference sequence). The CDR3 covers 13 residues. The V end lost 4 bases, the J end lost 6 bases, and 10 bases lay between the germline ends. As DNA, the CDR3 is TGTGCCAGCAGTTGGGGGACGCTCAATGAGCAGTTCTTC. This sequence encodes CASSWGTLNEQFF.

The V and J genes are TRBV19 and TRBJ2-3, with a weak D call TRBD1 (5 bases). CDR3 length equals 12 residues. Germline lookup yields CDR1 LNHDA and CDR2 SQIVND (reference sequence). Trimming took off 4 bases at V and 7 bases at J, with 9 bases between the two ends. CDR3 DNA sequence: TGTGCCAGTAGTAGAGACAGTAATACGCAGTATTTT. Translated: CASSRDSNTQYF. The whole variable domain, remainder taken from reference TRBV19 and TRBJ2-3, is DGGITQSPKYLFRKEGQNVTLSCEQNLNHDAMYWYRQDPGQGLRLIYYSQIVNDFQKGDIAEGYSVSREKKESFPLTVTSAQKNPTAFYLCASSRDSNTQYFGPGTRLTVL.